This T cell receptor beta chain was captured by sequencing in a study of read filtering for tumor transcriptome and immune sequencing. Whole-study context: Whole-transcriptome libraries were prepared after DNase treatment.

The library was built from around 400 ng RNA with molecular barcoded adaptors for alpha/delta and beta/gamma chains. TCRdb analysed the reads with MiXCR anew, one entry per CDR3 protein. The table records some 130,000 distinct CDR3 sequences, about 13% of them present only once. Bone marrow was sampled from every patient at the time of active disease. Losses at the gene ends were 5 bases for V and 5 bases for J; bases not matched to a gene: 2. This CDR3 has 12 residues. CDR1 is DFQATT and CDR2 is SNEGSKA in the germline V gene (reference sequence). This clonotype showed up many times. V is TRBV20-1 and J is TRBJ2-5; 10 nucleotides line up with TRBD2. The receptor was derived from a donor at least 40 years old with multiple myeloma. What was sequenced was a population of CD138-negative cells sorted from bone marrow. The CDR3 bases are TGCAGTGCTCCGACTAGCGGGGAGACCCAGTACTTC. Its protein is CSAPTSGETQYF.